This T cell receptor beta chain emerged from a study of T cells in Graves' hyperthyroidism and ophthalmopathy. Study overall: Peripheral blood samples were taken at initial diagnosis, prior to any treatment. General study findings and limits: Most thyroid clonotypes with frequency above 0.001 were detected in blood.

The CDR3 is made up of 14 amino acids. Trimming shortened V by 3 bases and J by 7 bases, and 11 bases separated the two germline ends. Germline CDR1 SGDLS, CDR2 YYNGEE. In its sample, this clonotype was seen a few times. Its specificity is not known. RNA transcripts provided the source from which TCR beta CDR3 regions were amplified. The TCR CDR3 first-round RT-PCR relied on the HTBI primer set. TCRdb recomputed calls from the multiplex PCR reads with MiXCR, one row per CDR3 protein. The table shows approximately 510,000 distinct CDR3 sequences, with under 25% occurring only once. No ophthalmopathy progression within 18 months constituted stable Graves' hyperthyroidism. Uncontrolled infection, other autoimmune disease, pregnancy or lactation barred patients from enrollment.

The chain carries TRBV9 and TRBJ1-6, with D possibly being TRBD1 (5 bases). The sample consisted of blood. The receptor comes from a man in his late teens or twenties with Graves' hyperthyroidism. The chain's CDR3 is CASSATTANSPLHF. CDR3 sequence (DNA): TGTGCCAGCAGCGCGACGACAGCCAATTCACCCCTCCACTTT.